This TCR beta chain was profiled in a study of T cell repertoires in cytomegalovirus infection (dated by TCRdb to the late 2010s). Broadly, across the study: Because public TCR beta signatures pointed to carriage of CMV infection together with the matching HLA type, the HLA type of each donor mattered for the analysis. Summary of the overall study and its limitations: In both this cohort and an independent roughly 350-donor cohort, the cumulative frequency of public TCR beta family members distinguished carriers of CMV infection plus the relevant HLA type. The ex vivo response was dominated by HLA-C-restricted CMV-specific TCR beta clonotypes, which also provided the single most frequent clonotype in two of eight donors.

The CDR3 starts with the cysteine, ends with the phenylalanine, and has 11 residues. The kept DNA is CDR3 alone, 33 bases in frame from the first base. CDR1 and CDR2, looked up from the germline V gene, are SQVTM and ANQGSEA. The trim is 8 bases for V and 5 bases for J, with a gap of 12 bases between the germline ends. In the case of this clonotype: No cognate antigen has been identified for it. It has no much larger one-base neighbor in the sample; base qualities were not kept.

Data came from an Illumina HiSeq 1500. TCRdb reprocessing: public reads trimmed at Q25 with fastp, clones called with MiXCR, in-frame beta chains kept. Every CDR3 protein is listed once, alongside the most common genes and DNA of its rows. A total of about 300,000 distinct CDR3 sequences appear in this sample, around 9.1% of them only once. Together, the top ten hold around 2.6% of the sample. This receptor was obtained from a human donor in good health (CMV status not recorded). Some clones in this sample may be carry-over from other donors' samples. Specimen: PBMCs. The chain employs TRBV29-1 and TRBJ2-5; the D region possibly corresponds to TRBD2 (6 bases align). The bases read TGCAGCCCCCTGCTAGCGGAGACCCAGTACTTC. Translated, this gives CSPLLAETQYF.